This is a list of T cell receptor beta chains from one sample in a study of monozygotic twins with inflammatory bowel disease. No DNA is given; TCRdb re-called the 5' RACE reads and lists each CDR3 protein once. The table lists 300,000 to 450,000 distinct CDR3 sequences. The sequencing input was blood. All receptors come from a human donor with ulcerative colitis or Crohn's disease, or a healthy co-twin of an affected twin (not recorded which). The CDR3 runs from the conserved cysteine through the conserved F or W. The order of the fields is V gene, J gene, CDR3 protein.

TRBV7-2,TRBJ2-3,CASSQDRNRDTQYF
TRBV7-3,TRBJ2-2,CASSLLVNTGELFF
TRBV29-1,TRBJ1-1,CSVLGQSRNTEAFF
TRBV12-3/TRBV12-4,TRBJ2-3,CASSPWTEGGTDTQYF
TRBV20-1,TRBJ1-3,CSASGLTAYGNTIYF
TRBV7-2,TRBJ1-2,CASSPYRELNGYTF
TRBV13,TRBJ1-1,CASARTGAPKSTEAFF
TRBV6-5,TRBJ2-7,CASRVGQYYEQYF
TRBV4-3,TRBJ1-4,CASSRHRGYNEKLFF
TRBV20-1,TRBJ1-6,CSARGGQGASEDNSPLHF
TRBV20-1,TRBJ1-5,CSATSGTSNQPQHF
TRBV5-1,TRBJ2-7,CASSNGQGQYF
TRBV6-2/TRBV6-3,TRBJ2-1,CASSDWGGFYNEQFF
TRBV9,TRBJ1-2,CASSVDPGEGYTF
TRBV7-2,TRBJ2-5,CASSLDARVETQYF
TRBV6-2/TRBV6-3,TRBJ1-5,CASKVGQGAWSNQPQHF
TRBV28,TRBJ1-1,CASSFGGRLNTEAFF
TRBV5-1,TRBJ2-7,CASSLVGPEAEQYF
TRBV3-1,TRBJ2-3,CASSQRLRGAGDTQYF
TRBV20-1,TRBJ2-5,CSARDRQGARETQYF
TRBV7-9,TRBJ1-1,CASSLAPRGNTEAFF
TRBV18,TRBJ1-2,CASSPTGGTVLPYGYTF